The source of this T cell receptor (beta chain) is a study of blood T cells in healthy people across ages. A second 7 to 11 cycle PCR used barcoded and J-beta primers. Carrying 12 random nucleotides, a template-switch adaptor labeled each individual cDNA molecule. Using its own MiXCR run on the 5' RACE reads, TCRdb lists one record per CDR3 protein. The top ten hold 25% to 35% of the sample, which has some 640,000 distinct CDR3 sequences, 45% to 50% seen once. General observations from the study: The long-lived group displayed more naive CD4+ cells, plus higher diversity, than the aged donors did.

As for this clonotype: Antigen specificity is unknown.

The V end lost 2 bases, the J end lost 10 bases, and 14 bases lay between the germline ends. Per germline, CDR1 KGHSH and CDR2 LQKENI. The CDR3 covers 13 residues. The material sequenced was blood. The clonotype was recovered from a woman between 55 and 75 years old in good health. The chain couples TRBV18 to TRBJ2-5; either TRBD1 or TRBD2 may fit D (5 bases each). CDR3: CASSPRDGRDQYF. The CDR3 DNA reads as TGTGCCAGCTCACCAAGGGACGGACGTGACCAGTACTTC.